The source of this TCR beta chain is a study of T cells in Graves' hyperthyroidism and ophthalmopathy. Whole-study context: Blood was drawn when the patient was first diagnosed and still untreated.

The study's findings and limits: Researchers found most expanded thyroid clonotypes above 0.001 in blood as well.

This CDR3 is 12 amino acids long. V lost 6 bases, J lost 7 bases, and 10 bases lay in between. Germline-derived CDR1 and CDR2 are SGHTA and FQGNSA. TCR beta CDR3 sequences were amplified from RNA transcripts. The HTBI set primed first-round TCR CDR3 RT-PCR. TCRdb reprocessed the multiplex PCR reads with MiXCR, giving one entry per CDR3 protein. The sample has approximately 400,000 distinct CDR3 sequences, about a sixth seen once. This clonotype came up many times. Its antigen is unknown. Across 18 months, stable Graves' hyperthyroidism was marked by no progression to ophthalmopathy. PBMCs stemmed from under 11 ml fresh peripheral blood.

This TCR was recovered from a woman aged 18-35 years with Graves' hyperthyroidism. The sequenced material came from blood. The chain employs TRBV7-2 and TRBJ1-5, with no clear D. The CDR3 DNA sequence: TGTGCCAGCAGTCCTTATGAACAGCCCCAGCATTTT. Its translation: CASSPYEQPQHF.